This TCR beta chain came from a study of blood T cell repertoires in COVID-19. Overall study: Italy, Spain and the United States were the sources of the convalescent and acute COVID-19 samples. T cells, B-cell-depleted T cells, or PBMCs provided the cDNA or gDNA that served as material.

Generated by immunoSEQ multiplex PCR, the TCRdb table keeps only in-frame clones and is missing some. In the table there are about 260,000 clones, around 80% of which are singletons. CDR3 length: 15 residues. The germline V gene encodes CDR1 SGHVS and CDR2 FNYEAQ. The V end was cut by 3 bases, the J end by 7 bases, with 19 bases between. The clonotype comes from a man between 60 and 75 years old with acute or convalescent COVID-19. The sequenced material came from peripheral blood. The chain links TRBV7-6 to TRBJ2-7; D is perhaps TRBD2 (5 bases). The DNA for the CDR3 is TGTGCCAGCAGCTTCGGGTTAGCGACCCTGGGGGAGCAGTACTTC. Its translation is CASSFGLATLGEQYF.